The entry that follows covers one T cell receptor beta chain sequence. Its target is unknown. CD45RO-negative cells were positively selected for CCR7, leaving out terminally differentiated effector memory CD45RA+ cells. The data originate from a study of shared clonotypes between healthy human individuals. The overall study: The study used three CD4 naive, three CD4 memory, two CD8 naive and one CD8 memory plate per donor. Study-level results: Few donors restricted represented genetic and exposure-history diversity. Larger estimated richness was generally recorded for naive subsets relative to memory subsets.

The protocol was immunoSEQ multiplex PCR, while the TCRdb copy is restricted to in-frame clones and leaves out a portion. Here the sample spans about 750,000 clones, approximately 92% being singletons. This TCR derives from a man aged 30 to 39 in good health. Sequencing used naive CD8+ T cells sorted from blood.

The chain's CDR3 is CASSPSTRPYEQYF. For the CDR3, the DNA is TGTGCCAGCAGCCCGAGTACCCGCCCCTACGAGCAGTACTTC. The V and J genes are TRBV7-9 and TRBJ2-7, with no clear D. CDR3 length equals 14 residues. V was pared by 5 bases and J by 2 bases, with 13 bases between. The germline V gene has CDR1 SEHNR and CDR2 FQNEAQ (reference sequence). The entire variable domain, with the rest obtained from reference TRBV7-9 and TRBJ2-7, is as follows: DTGVSQNPRHKITKRGQNVTFRCDPISEHNRLYWYRQTLGQGPEFLTYFQNEAQLEKSRLLSDRFSAERPKGSFSTLEIQRTEQGDSAMYLCASSPSTRPYEQYFGPGTRLTVT.